Given below is one TCR beta chain in context. This clonotype has at least ten counts. Which antigen it targets is not known. No much larger clonotype is one base removed from it; base qualities were not supplied. Between the V and J ends, shortened by 3 bases and 0 bases respectively, the junction contains 15 bases. The CDR3 covers 16 residues, taking in both the cysteine and the phenylalanine. The kept DNA is CDR3 alone, 48 bases in frame from the first base. CDR1 and CDR2 are read off the germline V gene (reference sequence) as DFQATT and SNEGSKA. This record belongs to a study of spatial heterogeneity in lung cancer (dated by TCRdb to between 2017 and 2020). General notes on the study: Beta-chain transcripts were consistently detected in greater numbers than alpha-chain transcripts, which likely reflected higher beta-chain transcript abundance. In the raw uncorrected reads, each unique combination of TCR and UMI appeared more than ten times on average. In non-small cell lung cancer, the study quantitatively compared TCR alpha and beta repertoires across several tumor regions, matched nontumor lung, and blood. The study linked features of the TCR repertoire to counts of nonsynonymous mutations, which were determined by whole-exome sequencing of tumor tissue. At surgery, 200 to 250 tumor regions, approximately 64 matched nontumor lung samples and more than 50 PBMC samples were TCR-sequenced for both alpha and beta chains. Here is what the overall study found, with its caveats: Confirming at a functional level the hypothesis that regional TCRs recognize regional mutations was considered to require additional single-cell paired TCR alpha and beta sequencing. Ubiquitous expanded tumor TCRs were found in blood more often at tumor resection than at routine follow-up.

Library preparation used 5' RACE. The reads were generated on a NextSeq 500. The TCR library protocol attached a unique molecular identifier to each TCR cDNA molecule to allow correction of PCR and sequencing errors. As for how the authors treated the data: TCR identification, UMI-based error correction and CDR3 extraction were performed with Decombinator tools. TCRs above a frequency of 2 per 1,000, corresponding to the top 1% of the tumor frequency distribution, were defined as expanded. Each repertoire was subsampled 100 times to 5,000 TCRs, after which Renyi diversity was computed with the R vegan package. CDR3 similarity networks were built from amino acid triplet string-kernel similarity, with CDR3s being connected when pairwise similarity was above 0.82. TCRdb applied fastp at Q25 and MiXCR to the public reads, then kept only in-frame beta chains. Rows merge per CDR3 protein into single entries with the most common DNA and genes. The V and J calls here are based on TCRdb, not the publication. This sample has more than 30,000 distinct CDR3 sequences in its table, and under 7% of those were observed once. The ten largest clones capture 11% of the sample.

The sample's time point label, in plain terms: sample taken at primary tumor resection. TCR sequencing used whole RNA extracted from tumor and nontumor lung tissue, or from cryopreserved PBMC samples, without cell sorting. Samples were obtained from around 72 patients with early-stage, untreated non-small cell lung cancer from the lung TRACERx cohort. A patient was chosen for TCR sequencing only when enough RNA was available from at least two tumor regions. This TCR was recovered from a male donor with early-stage non-small cell lung cancer. Sequenced material: PBMCs, taken at surgery. In this chain, TRBV20-1 is recombined with TRBJ1-3; TRBD1 is a weak D gene call, 5 bases matching. CDR3 reads: CSASSWGGVSGNTIYF. The nucleotide sequence is TGCAGTGCTAGCAGTTGGGGGGGGGTCTCTGGAAACACCATATATTTT.